The TCR beta chain described here comes from a study of T cell responses to AZD1222 COVID-19 vaccine. Using immunoSEQ multiplex PCR, the repertoire was profiled, and TCRdb retains in-frame clones only, with some absent. Of 180,000 or so clones detected, approximately 90% appear once; the ten largest clones hold around 4.5%. Sample: peripheral blood, taken 28 days after the second dose of the MenACWY control vaccine. The sequence derives from an adult who received the MenACWY meningococcal vaccine as a control.

The CDR3 sequence: CASSFGAATEAFF. The CDR3 bases are TGTGCCAGCAGTTTCGGGGCCGCCACTGAAGCTTTCTTT. The chain combines TRBV28 with TRBJ1-1; D is perhaps TRBD1 (5 bases). Trimming pared 3 bases from V and 4 bases from J, leaving 9 bases between. The CDR3 runs to 13 residues. The germline gives CDR1 MDHEN, CDR2 SYDVKM.